Sequencing of this T cell receptor (beta chain) was carried out in a study of CD8 T cells in Susac syndrome. Broader study findings: The study conceded that relatively few individuals underwent its TCR sequencing and HLA analysis.

Trimming shortened V by 0 bases and J by 2 bases, and 8 bases separated the two germline ends. The CDR3 contains 14 residues. Germline values: CDR1 MGHRA, CDR2 YSYEKL. Reverse transcription used roughly 0.5 to 1 ug RNA and random hexamers. One entry per CDR3 protein, called by TCRdb with MiXCR from the immunoSEQ multiplex PCR reads. The sample has 250,000 to 300,000 distinct CDR3 sequences, approximately 85% seen once. This clonotype was observed a few times. The target antigen is unknown. CD8+ and CD4+ T cells taken from blood had their TCR beta sequenced. The chain joins TRBV4-1 to TRBJ2-7, with D unclear. The receptor was isolated from a human donor with multiple sclerosis. The specimen sequenced was CD8+ T cells from PBMCs. Here the CDR3 reads CASSQEGGTYEQYF. In nucleotides, the CDR3 is TGCGCCAGCAGCCAAGAGGGCGGTACCTACGAGCAGTACTTC.